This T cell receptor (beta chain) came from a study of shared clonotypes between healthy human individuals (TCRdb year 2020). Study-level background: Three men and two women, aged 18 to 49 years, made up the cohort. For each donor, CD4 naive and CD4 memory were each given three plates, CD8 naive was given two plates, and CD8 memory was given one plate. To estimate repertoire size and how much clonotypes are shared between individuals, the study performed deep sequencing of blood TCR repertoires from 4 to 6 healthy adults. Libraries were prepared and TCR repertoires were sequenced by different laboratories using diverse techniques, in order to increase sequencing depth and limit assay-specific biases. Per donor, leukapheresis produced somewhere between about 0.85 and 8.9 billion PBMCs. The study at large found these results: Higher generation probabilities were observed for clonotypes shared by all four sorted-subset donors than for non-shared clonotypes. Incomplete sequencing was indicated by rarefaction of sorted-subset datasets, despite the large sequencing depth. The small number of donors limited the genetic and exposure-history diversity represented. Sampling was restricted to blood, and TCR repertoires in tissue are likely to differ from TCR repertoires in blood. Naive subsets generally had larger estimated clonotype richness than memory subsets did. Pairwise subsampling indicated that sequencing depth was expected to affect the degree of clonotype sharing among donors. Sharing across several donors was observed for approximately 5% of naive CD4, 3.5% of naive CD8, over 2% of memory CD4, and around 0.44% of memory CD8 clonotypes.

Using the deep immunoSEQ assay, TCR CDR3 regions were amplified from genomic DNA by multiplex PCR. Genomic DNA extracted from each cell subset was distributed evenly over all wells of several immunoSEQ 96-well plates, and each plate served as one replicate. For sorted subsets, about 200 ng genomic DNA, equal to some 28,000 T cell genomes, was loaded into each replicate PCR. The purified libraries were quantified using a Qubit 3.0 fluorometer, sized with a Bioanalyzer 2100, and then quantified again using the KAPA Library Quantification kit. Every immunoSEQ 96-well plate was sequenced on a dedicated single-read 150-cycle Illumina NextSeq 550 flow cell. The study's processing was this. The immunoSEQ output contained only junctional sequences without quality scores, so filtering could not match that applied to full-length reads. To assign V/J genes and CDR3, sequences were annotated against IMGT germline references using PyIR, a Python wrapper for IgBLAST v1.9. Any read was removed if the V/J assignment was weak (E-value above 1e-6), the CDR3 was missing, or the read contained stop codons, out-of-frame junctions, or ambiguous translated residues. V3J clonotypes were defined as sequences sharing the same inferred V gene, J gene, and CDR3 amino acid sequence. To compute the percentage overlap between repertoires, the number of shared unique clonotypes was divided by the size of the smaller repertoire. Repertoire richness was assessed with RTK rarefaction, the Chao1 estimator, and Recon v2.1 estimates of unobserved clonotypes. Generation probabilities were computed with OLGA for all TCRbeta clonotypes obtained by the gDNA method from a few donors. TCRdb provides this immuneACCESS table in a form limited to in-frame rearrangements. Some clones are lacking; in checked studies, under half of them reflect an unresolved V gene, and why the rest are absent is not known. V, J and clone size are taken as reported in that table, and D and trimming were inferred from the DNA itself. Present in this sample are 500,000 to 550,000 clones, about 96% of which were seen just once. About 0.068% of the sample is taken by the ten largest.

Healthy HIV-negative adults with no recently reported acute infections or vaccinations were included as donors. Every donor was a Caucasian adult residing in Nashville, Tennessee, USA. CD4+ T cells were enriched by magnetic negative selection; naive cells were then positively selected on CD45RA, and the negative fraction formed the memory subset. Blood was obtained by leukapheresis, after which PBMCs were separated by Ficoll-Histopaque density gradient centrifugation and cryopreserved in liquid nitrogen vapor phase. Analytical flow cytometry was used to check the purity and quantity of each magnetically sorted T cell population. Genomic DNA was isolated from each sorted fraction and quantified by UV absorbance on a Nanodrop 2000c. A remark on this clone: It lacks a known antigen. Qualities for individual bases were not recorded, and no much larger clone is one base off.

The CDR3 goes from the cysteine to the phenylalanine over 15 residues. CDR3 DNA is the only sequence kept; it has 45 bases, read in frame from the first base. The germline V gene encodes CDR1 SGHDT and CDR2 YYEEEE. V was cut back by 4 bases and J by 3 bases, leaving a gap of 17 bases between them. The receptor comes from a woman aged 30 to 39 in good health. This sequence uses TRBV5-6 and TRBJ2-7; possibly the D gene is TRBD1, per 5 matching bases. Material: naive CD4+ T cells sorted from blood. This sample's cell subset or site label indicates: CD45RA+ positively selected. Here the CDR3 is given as CASSPLTIQDYEQYF. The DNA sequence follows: TGTGCCAGCAGCCCATTAACGATACAGGACTACGAGCAGTACTTC.